This TCR beta chain was sequenced during a study of shared clonotypes between healthy human individuals. Study-wide points: Memory subsets had estimated richness that was generally smaller than that of naive subsets.

About this clone itself: What it binds is unknown.

Sequencing was performed with immunoSEQ multiplex PCR; in TCRdb, only in-frame clones are kept and a portion is missing. The sample holds some 2.4 million clones; 80% to 95% are singletons and the top ten take about 0.34%. Looked up from germline, CDR1 is MDHEN and CDR2 is SYDVKM. V gave up 5 bases and J gave up 1 base; unmatched junction bases: 1. This CDR3 region has 15 residues. Adult donors, all healthy and HIV-negative, had no recent acute infections or vaccinations. The specimen sequenced was naive CD4+ T cells from PBMCs. Subset meaning: CD45RA+ positively selected. V is TRBV28 and J is TRBJ2-2; TRBD1 agrees at 10 bases. The source of this sequence is a man aged 18-30 years in good health. Some clones in this sample may be carry-over from other donors' samples. The CDR3 DNA is TGTGCCAGCAGTAGGGACAGGGGGAACACCGGGGAGCTGTTTTTT. Its translation: CASSRDRGNTGELFF.